A single sample is the source of the 28 T cell receptor beta chains below, sequenced in a study of a mutant IDH1 vaccine in newly diagnosed glioma. Time point denoted: week 47, end of study. In the vaccine, a single dose held 300 ug of the mutant IDH1 20-mer peptide, along with topical imiquimod. The antigens of these receptors remain unknown. TCRdb's table, derived via immunoSEQ multiplex PCR, lists solely in-frame clones and lacks some. The table shows roughly 46,000 clones, with roughly 84% occurring only once. The sample consisted of PBMCs, taken from a glioma patient whose treatment included an IDH1 peptide vaccine. Receptor source: a young woman with glioma. Some clones in this sample may be carry-over from other donors' samples.

The chain joins TRBV30 to TRBJ1-2; no definite D call. The CDR3 has 14 amino acids. Looked up from germline, CDR1 is GTSNPN and CDR2 is SVGIG (reference sequence). V gave up 2 bases and J gave up 0 bases, with 10 bases separating them. The CDR3, as DNA: TGTGCCTGGAGTCTTGACGCGGCTAACTATGGCTACACCTTC. It codes for CAWSLDAANYGYTF.

CDR3 sequence: CASNFGGANTEAFF. CDR3 bases: TGTGCCAGCAATTTTGGGGGGGCGAACACTGAAGCTTTCTTT. J is TRBJ1-1 and V is TRBV6-5; D perhaps matches TRBD1 (6 bases). Trimming pared 7 bases from V and 1 base from J, leaving 13 bases between. Germline assignment: CDR1 MNHEY and CDR2 SVGAGI. The CDR3 is made up of 14 amino acids.

The genes are TRBV2 and TRBJ1-1; 7 bases fit TRBD1. Germline assignment: CDR1 SNHLY and CDR2 FYNNEI. J lost 5 bases, V lost 6 bases, and 9 bases had no gene match. The CDR3 covers 14 residues. The CDR3 DNA is TGTGCCAGCAGCCTCACCAGGGGGGGGACTGAAGCTTTCTTT. This sequence encodes CASSLTRGGTEAFF.

The genes are TRBV30 and TRBJ1-6, with D perhaps TRBD1 (5 bases). This CDR3 has 14 amino acids. Germline CDR1 and CDR2: GTSNPN and SVGIG (reference sequence). Trimming cost V 0 bases and J 6 bases, with 9 bases left between them. CDR3 nucleotide sequence: TGTGCCTGGAGTGTCGGGACGTCTAATTCACCCCTCCACTTT. Residues: CAWSVGTSNSPLHF.

The chain uses TRBV6-5 and TRBJ2-2, with D unclear. The V end was cut by 7 bases, the J end by 5 bases, with 5 bases between. Germline lookup yields CDR1 MNHEY and CDR2 SVGAGI. This CDR3 comprises 11 residues. Written as DNA, the CDR3 is TGTGCCAGCAAACGGACCGGGGAGCTGTTTTTT. The encoded protein is CASKRTGELFF.

The chain joins TRBV29-1 to TRBJ1-5; maybe TRBD1 (5 bases). Between the trimmed V and J ends, which lost 6 bases and 3 bases, there was a span of 12 bases. The germline CDR1 and CDR2 sequences are SQVTM and ANQGSEA. CDR3 length equals 13 residues. The CDR3 DNA sequence: TGCAGCGTCGTCGACAGTCTCAATCAGCCCCAGCATTTT. It is translated as CSVVDSLNQPQHF.

The J gene is TRBJ1-1, the V gene TRBV27; possible D gene TRBD1, 5 bases. Germline-derived CDR1 and CDR2 are MNHEY and SMNVEV (reference sequence). Trimming left V 3 bases short and J 2 bases short, with 10 bases between. This CDR3 is built from 14 residues. The CDR3 region is CASSFTGGNTEAFF. The CDR3 region has the DNA TGTGCCAGCAGTTTTACAGGTGGAAACACTGAAGCTTTCTTT.

The chain joins TRBV7-9 to TRBJ2-7; the match to TRBD2 covers 7 bases. J lost 5 bases, V lost 1 base, and 8 bases had no gene match. This CDR3 comprises 15 residues. Germline CDR1 is SEHNR and CDR2 is FQNEAQ (reference sequence). As DNA, the CDR3 is TGTGCCAGCAGCTTAGGGGCTAGCGGCACCCACGAGCAGTACTTC. This codes for CASSLGASGTHEQYF.

The chain links TRBV6-5 to TRBJ2-5, with D uncertain. Germline V lookup: CDR1 MNHEY, CDR2 SVGAGI. V was trimmed by 0 bases and J by 2 bases, leaving 7 bases between them. CDR3 size: 14 residues. The CDR3 sequence: CASSYSGLQETQYF. CDR3 nucleotides: TGTGCCAGCAGTTACTCGGGCCTGCAAGAGACCCAGTACTTC.

The V gene is TRBV19, the J gene TRBJ1-2; no reliable D call. Per germline, CDR1 LNHDA and CDR2 SQIVND (reference sequence). Between the trimmed V and J ends, which lost 7 bases and 4 bases, there was a span of 16 bases. The CDR3 spans 14 residues. The CDR3: CASKSSAASYGYTF. CDR3 DNA: TGTGCCAGTAAGTCTTCGGCAGCGAGCTATGGCTACACCTTC.

DNA of the CDR3: TGTGCCAGCAGCTTCGACAGGGGCAATCAGCCCCAGCATTTT. This encodes CASSFDRGNQPQHF. This chain links TRBV11-2 with TRBJ1-5; 7 bases fit TRBD1. CDR3 length: 14 residues. Germline V gene lookup returns CDR1 SGHAT and CDR2 FQNNGV. V lost 3 bases, J lost 2 bases, and 1 base stayed unmatched.

The CDR3 DNA reads TGTGCCAGCAGTTTAATCCCGGCAGTTTACAATGAGCAGTTCTTC. Protein: CASSLIPAVYNEQFF. This chain joins TRBV27 and TRBJ2-1, with D unclear. Germline CDR1 is MNHEY and CDR2 is SMNVEV (reference sequence). V was trimmed by 2 bases and J by 4 bases, leaving 12 bases between them. This CDR3 has 15 amino acids.

The V and J genes are TRBV7-9 and TRBJ2-7; no definite D call. CDR1 SEHNR and CDR2 FQNEAQ come from the germline V gene (reference sequence). The CDR3 extends over 13 amino acids. V was pared by 4 bases and J by 4 bases, with 11 bases between. The CDR3 loop reads CASSSTSIYEQYF. DNA of the CDR3: TGTGCCAGCAGCTCGACATCCATATACGAGCAGTACTTC.

The chain is built from TRBV19 and TRBJ1-1; 11 bases are a match to TRBD1. Germline V gene lookup returns CDR1 LNHDA and CDR2 SQIVND (reference sequence). The CDR3 has 15 residues. J was trimmed by 0 bases and V by 7 bases; bases with no gene match: 4. The DNA for the CDR3 is TGTGCCAGTAAAGGGACAGGGGGAATGAACACTGAAGCTTTCTTT. The encoded protein is CASKGTGGMNTEAFF.

This rearrangement joins TRBV14 to TRBJ2-1; the match to TRBD2 covers 11 bases. V lost 4 bases and J lost 5; bases outside the gene matches: 1. The CDR3 has 14 residues. Germline values: CDR1 SGHDN, CDR2 FVKESK. The CDR3 reads CASSRLAGNNEQFF. CDR3 bases: TGTGCCAGCAGCCGACTAGCGGGAAACAATGAGCAGTTCTTC. Full variable domain (remainder filled in from reference TRBV14 and TRBJ2-1): EAGVTQFPSHSVIEKGQTVTLRCDPISGHDNLYWYRRVMGKEIKFLLHFVKESKQDESGMPNNRFLAERTGGTYSTLKVQPAELEDSGVYFCASSRLAGNNEQFFGPGTRLTVL.

This sequence joins TRBV27 and TRBJ2-5, with a tentative D call TRBD1 (6 bases). Trimming shortened V by 4 bases and J by 1 base, and 19 bases separated the two germline ends. This CDR3 region has 17 residues. Germline V lookup: CDR1 MNHEY, CDR2 SMNVEV (reference sequence). The CDR3 region is CASSSLVGRQAQETQYF. The DNA for the CDR3 is TGTGCCAGCAGTTCCCTGGTGGGGCGACAGGCCCAAGAGACCCAGTACTTC.

The chain joins TRBV5-6 to TRBJ1-4, with TRBD1 matching over 9 bases. The CDR3 is 15 residues long. Germline-derived CDR1 and CDR2 are SGHDT and YYEEEE. Losses at the gene ends were 4 bases for V and 8 bases for J; bases not matched to a gene: 9. The CDR3 nucleotides read TGTGCCAGCAGCGCGTCAGGACAGGGGCAGGAAAAACTGTTTTTT. As protein: CASSASGQGQEKLFF.

This clone occurred a few times. The V gene is TRBV30, the J gene TRBJ1-2; perhaps TRBD1 as D (6 bases). The germline V and J ends were trimmed by 1 base and 9 bases, with 12 bases remaining between them. Germline assignment: CDR1 GTSNPN and CDR2 SVGIG (reference sequence). The length of the CDR3 is 12 residues. The CDR3 sequence is CAWSEQQGSYTF. DNA of the CDR3: TGTGCCTGGAGTGAACAGCAGGGGAGCTACACCTTC.

Comments on this clone: The germline gene is not matched at one end of the junction; a read error may be the cause. The DNA for the CDR3 is TGTGCTAGCAGCTTTGTAACAGGGTACTCGGGCGGGGAGCTGTTTTTT. Amino acid sequence: CASSFVTGYSGGELFF. The chain recombines TRBV7-7 with TRBJ2-2; D perhaps matches TRBD1 (6 bases). The CDR3 spans 16 residues. In germline, CDR1 is SSHAT, CDR2 FNYEAQ (reference sequence).

The gene calls are TRBV6-5 and TRBJ2-7, with D maybe TRBD1 (6 bases). The CDR3 contains 14 residues. The V end was cut by 2 bases, the J end by 4 bases, with 12 bases between. Germline CDR1 MNHEY, CDR2 SVGAGI. In nucleotides, the CDR3 is TGTGCCAGCAGTTACAGCAGGGGACCGTACGAGCAGTACTTC. Protein product: CASSYSRGPYEQYF.

The rearrangement uses TRBV7-8 and TRBJ1-5; D unclear. V was shortened by 4 bases and J by 1 base, with 11 bases between the two germline ends. Germline V gives CDR1 SGHVS, CDR2 FQNEAQ. The CDR3 spans 15 residues. The CDR3 DNA reads as TGTGCCAGCAGCTCCAGGATTGAGAGCAATCAGCCCCAGCATTTT. It yields the protein CASSSRIESNQPQHF. Together with reference TRBV7-8 and TRBJ1-5, the CDR3 gives the full variable domain: GAGVSQSPRYKVAKRGQDVALRCDPISGHVSLFWYQQALGQGPEFLTYFQNEAQLDKSGLPSDRFFAERPEGSVSTLKIQRTQQEDSAVYLCASSSRIESNQPQHFGDGTRLSIL.

V gene TRBV7-2 combines with J gene TRBJ2-1; 7 positions agree with TRBD2. The CDR3 is 16 amino acids. V shed 4 bases, J shed 0 bases, and the junction held 6 bases outside the gene matches. Germline CDR1 is SGHTA and CDR2 is FQGNSA. For the CDR3, the DNA is TGTGCCAGCAGCTGGGGCCCTAGCGGCTCCTACAATGAGCAGTTCTTC. It specifies CASSWGPSGSYNEQFF.

This sequence joins TRBV5-6 and TRBJ1-1; 8 bases line up with TRBD1. Trimming took 3 bases from V and 5 from J; bases not matched to a gene: 12. Germline CDR1 and CDR2: SGHDT and YYEEEE. The CDR3 sequence is 16 residues long. The CDR3, as DNA: TGTGCCAGCAGCTGGGGAGCAGGGGGCTCTGGGACTGAAGCTTTCTTT. Protein sequence: CASSWGAGGSGTEAFF.

This rearrangement joins TRBV19 to TRBJ2-1; 7 bases agree with TRBD2. The V and J ends lost 6 bases and 2 bases, in that order; junction bases with no gene match: 4. CDR3 size: 14 residues. Per the germline V gene, CDR1 is LNHDA and CDR2 is SQIVND (reference sequence). For the CDR3, the DNA is TGTGCCAGTAGCCCGACTAGCACCTACAATGAGCAGTTCTTC. The encoded protein is CASSPTSTYNEQFF. The variable domain in full, completed from reference TRBV19 and TRBJ2-1, reads DGGITQSPKYLFRKEGQNVTLSCEQNLNHDAMYWYRQDPGQGLRLIYYSQIVNDFQKGDIAEGYSVSREKKESFPLTVTSAQKNPTAFYLCASSPTSTYNEQFFGPGTRLTVL.

This clone was observed a few times. The gene calls are TRBV11-2 and TRBJ2-2; no reliable D call. The CDR3 covers 14 residues. V dropped 2 bases and J dropped 3 bases, with 7 bases sitting between them. The germline V gene encodes CDR1 SGHAT and CDR2 FQNNGV. The CDR3 reads CASSLWQDTGELFF. For the CDR3, the DNA is TGTGCCAGCAGCTTATGGCAGGACACCGGGGAGCTGTTTTTT. Together with reference TRBV11-2 and TRBJ2-2, the CDR3 gives the full variable domain: EAGVAQSPRYKIIEKRQSVAFWCNPISGHATLYWYQQILGQGPKLLIQFQNNGVVDDSQLPKDRFSAERLKGVDSTLKIQPAKLEDSAVYLCASSLWQDTGELFFGEGSRLTVL.

This chain's CDR3 is CASSQDWTANTGELFF. In DNA form, the CDR3 reads TGTGCCAGCAGCCAAGACTGGACGGCGAACACCGGGGAGCTGTTTTTT. The V and J genes are TRBV7-9 and TRBJ2-2; D gene unclear. Germline V gives CDR1 SEHNR, CDR2 FQNEAQ (reference sequence). This CDR3 spans 16 amino acids. V was trimmed by 5 bases and J by 0 bases, leaving 13 bases between them.

The chain links TRBV29-1 to TRBJ1-5, with 10 nucleotides matching TRBD1. The CDR3 totals 15 residues. The germline CDR1 and CDR2 sequences are SQVTM and ANQGSEA. With 1 base clipped from V and 5 bases from J, the junction kept 5 bases outside the gene matches. CDR3 DNA sequence: TGCAGCGTTGAAGTGACCGGGACAGGGGATCAGCCCCAGCATTTT. It translates to CSVEVTGTGDQPQHF.

The gene calls are TRBV4-2 and TRBJ2-3; D possibly uses TRBD1 or TRBD2 (6 bases each). Trimming took 0 bases from V and 4 from J, leaving 17 bases between them. CDR1 and CDR2 from the germline V gene are LGHNA and YNFKEQ. The CDR3 runs to 17 residues. The DNA for the CDR3 is TGTGCCAGCAGCCAAGAGGGGGGCGCGGTAATACCAGATACGCAGTATTTT. It translates to CASSQEGGAVIPDTQYF.